The 23 T cell receptor beta chains presented below share a single source sample, sequenced in a study of identical twins. TCRdb redid the calling of the 5' RACE reads with MiXCR, one entry per CDR3 protein. This sample has 1.5 million to 2 million distinct CDR3 sequences, with about 32% found just once. Sequencing was carried out using cord blood. The source is a newborn girl in good health.

This clonotype was picked up a small number of times. This chain connects TRBV9 to TRBJ2-5; 8 bases are a match to TRBD1. The V gene end was trimmed by 0 bases and the J gene end by 5 bases; junction bases not matched to a gene: 9. CDR1 is SGDLS, CDR2 YYNGEE, per germline. This CDR3 comprises 16 residues. The DNA for the CDR3 is TGTGCCAGCAGCGTAGAGCCCCGACAGGGGAGGGAGACCCAGTACTTC. It encodes CASSVEPRQGRETQYF.

This clonotype was detected a few times. V and J are TRBV20-1 and TRBJ1-5; 9 bases are shared with TRBD1. There are 17 residues in the CDR3. J gave up 0 bases and V 6 bases, and 12 bases lay outside the gene matches. CDR1 and CDR2 (germline): DFQATT, SNEGSKA (reference sequence). As DNA, the CDR3 is TGCAGTGCCCGACTGGACAGGGGACAAAATAGCAATCAGCCCCAGCATTTT. Protein product: CSARLDRGQNSNQPQHF.

Turning to this clonotype: Being one base from a much bigger clone, this may be a read error. The rearrangement links TRBV20-1 to TRBJ2-1; 12 bases map to TRBD2. The V segment lost 5 bases and the J segment 13 bases; nucleotides outside the gene matches: 12. The germline CDR1 and CDR2 sequences are DFQATT and SNEGSKA (reference sequence). The CDR3 contains 14 residues. The CDR3 protein is CSARLAGVIETQFF. As DNA, the CDR3 is TGCAGTGCTCGACTAGCGGGGGTGATAGAGACCCAGTTCTTC.

This clonotype turned up a few times. The genes are TRBV20-1 and TRBJ1-2; a possible D gene is TRBD1 (5 bases). V lost 1 base and J lost 8, with 17 bases in between. The germline V gene has CDR1 DFQATT and CDR2 SNEGSKA (reference sequence). This CDR3 comprises 14 residues. For the CDR3, the DNA is TGCAGTGCTAGAGCGCTGCCGTTCAGGGACGGCTACACCTTC. Its translation is CSARALPFRDGYTF.

V and J are TRBV10-3 and TRBJ1-2, with D perhaps matching TRBD1 (5 bases). CDR1 ENHRY and CDR2 SYGVKD come from the germline V gene. The CDR3 has 14 amino acids. V lost 2 bases and J 2 bases, leaving 9 bases between the germline ends. The chain's CDR3 is CAISERGVNYGYTF. The DNA of the CDR3 is TGTGCCATCAGTGAGAGGGGCGTCAACTATGGCTACACCTTC.

The chain links TRBV12-3 or TRBV12-4 to TRBJ2-7; no definite D call. The V end lost 5 bases, the J end lost 7 bases, and 18 bases lay between the germline ends. This CDR3 is 14 amino acids long. The CDR3 sequence: CASSPAPSYNEQYF. CDR3 sequence (DNA): TGTGCCAGCAGTCCCGCCCCTTCCTACAATGAGCAGTACTTC.

There are a few counts of this clonotype. The rearrangement links TRBV5-1 to TRBJ2-1; D may be TRBD2 (5 bases). V lost 2 bases, J lost 6 bases, and 15 bases lay in between. The germline V gene encodes CDR1 SGHRS and CDR2 YFSETQ. The CDR3 has 15 amino acids. The CDR3 loop is CASSFGNAGFNEQFF. CDR3 DNA sequence: TGCGCCAGCAGCTTCGGCAATGCGGGTTTCAATGAGCAGTTCTTC. Variable domain in full (rest from reference TRBV5-1 and TRBJ2-1): KAGVTQTPRYLIKTRGQQVTLSCSPISGHRSVSWYQQTPGQGLQFLFEYFSETQRNKGNFPGRFSGRQFSNSRSEMNVSTLELGDSALYLCASSFGNAGFNEQFFGPGTRLTVL.

About this clonotype: The junction differs from germline at one of its ends, possibly a read error. This chain links TRBV13 with TRBJ2-1; the D gene is possibly TRBD1 (5 bases). Germline loops: CDR1 PRHDT, CDR2 FYEKMQ (reference sequence). This CDR3 contains 15 residues. DNA for the CDR3: TGTACCAGCAGCTTAAGGCAGGGCGGAGTGAATGAGCAGTTCTTC. Translating it yields CTSSLRQGGVNEQFF. Full variable domain (missing parts from reference TRBV13 and TRBJ2-1): AAGVIQSPRHLIKEKRETATLKCYPIPRHDTVYWYQQGPGQDPQFLISFYEKMQSDKGSIPDRFSAQQFSDYHSELNMSSLELGDSALYFCTSSLRQGGVNEQFFGPGTRLTVL.

A few counts support this clonotype. The genes are TRBV12-3 or TRBV12-4 and TRBJ2-2, with D perhaps TRBD1 or TRBD2 (5 bases each). The CDR3 is made up of 14 amino acids. V was pared by 4 bases and J by 3 bases, with 9 bases between. The CDR3 is CASSSRDDTGELFF. As DNA, the CDR3 is TGTGCCAGCAGTTCCAGGGACGACACCGGGGAGCTGTTTTTT.

Of note for this clonotype: The germline gene is not matched at one end of the junction; a read error may be the cause. This chain uses TRBV29-1 with TRBJ2-3; tentatively, D is TRBD1 or TRBD2 (6 bases each). Germline values: CDR1 SQVTM, CDR2 ANQGSEA. The CDR3 length is 13 residues. The CDR3 nucleotides are TGCAGCGTTGACGGGGGCGGCACAGATACGCTGTATTTT. This translates into CSVDGGGTDTLYF.

This clonotype was seen only a few times. The rearrangement links TRBV2 to TRBJ2-3; 10 nucleotides line up with TRBD1. J lost 2 bases, V lost 8 bases, and 10 bases had no gene match. Germline V gene lookup returns CDR1 SNHLY and CDR2 FYNNEI. The CDR3 contains 16 residues. The CDR3 loop reads CASLGTGANPTDTQYF. The CDR3 DNA reads as TGTGCCAGCCTAGGGACAGGGGCCAACCCCACAGATACGCAGTATTTT.

The chain links TRBV6-2 or TRBV6-3 to TRBJ2-1; 11 bases match TRBD2. The CDR3 contains 16 residues. V shed 2 bases and J 0 bases; nucleotides not matched to a gene: 0. The germline CDR1 and CDR2 sequences are MNHEY and SVGEGT. This CDR3 reads CASSYLAGGSYNEQFF. The DNA of the CDR3 is TGTGCCAGCAGTTACCTAGCGGGGGGCTCCTACAATGAGCAGTTCTTC.

This clonotype was seen a few times. This chain links TRBV5-1 with TRBJ1-5; TRBD1 aligns across 10 bases. V shed 0 bases and J 6 bases; nucleotides not matched to a gene: 3. The germline CDR1 and CDR2 sequences are SGHRS and YFSETQ. The CDR3 has 15 amino acids. DNA for the CDR3: TGCGCCAGCAGCTTGGAAGGGACAGGGGTTCAGCCCCAGCATTTT. Protein: CASSLEGTGVQPQHF.

This clonotype has more than one count but fewer than ten. The chain carries TRBV3-1 and TRBJ2-7; 7 bases map to TRBD1. V was clipped by 3 bases and J by 1 base; unmatched bases: 9. Germline CDR1 reads LGHDT; CDR2 reads YNNKEL (reference sequence). The CDR3 runs to 16 residues. CDR3 nucleotides: TGTGCCAGCAGCCACTCCCTCCGGGACAGATCCTACGAGCAGTACTTC. Encoded protein: CASSHSLRDRSYEQYF.

The chain combines TRBV2 with TRBJ2-3; D may be TRBD1 (6 bases). V was pared by 6 bases and J by 0 bases, with 22 bases between. The germline V gene encodes CDR1 SNHLY and CDR2 FYNNEI. The CDR3 loop spans 18 amino acids. The CDR3 region is CASRERTVLRLSTDTQYF. The CDR3 nucleotides read TGTGCCAGCAGGGAGAGGACAGTCCTAAGACTAAGCACAGATACGCAGTATTTT.

This clonotype came up a few times. The rearrangement joins TRBV20-1 to TRBJ2-7; TRBD2 aligns across 16 bases. J was trimmed by 5 bases and V by 6 bases; bases with no gene match: 4. The CDR3 consists of 14 residues. Germline V gives CDR1 DFQATT, CDR2 SNEGSKA (reference sequence). This CDR3 reads CSAPGTSGGDEQYF. The CDR3 nucleotides read TGCAGTGCCCCAGGGACTAGCGGGGGGGACGAGCAGTACTTC.

This clonotype has only a few counts. This chain uses TRBV6-1 with TRBJ2-7, with TRBD1 identical over 10 bases. The V segment lost 4 bases and the J segment 3 bases; nucleotides outside the gene matches: 9. Per germline, CDR1 MNHNS and CDR2 SASEGT. This CDR3 comprises 16 residues. The CDR3 bases are TGTGCCAGCAGTGCGTCTTCGGGGACAGGGGACTACGAGCAGTACTTC. It yields the protein CASSASSGTGDYEQYF.

This clonotype was seen more than once but under ten times. CDR3: CASSLEARSGGETQYF. The CDR3 nucleotides are TGCGCCAGCAGCTTGGAAGCCAGGTCGGGGGGAGAGACCCAGTACTTC. This rearrangement joins TRBV5-1 to TRBJ2-5; TRBD2 matches 7 bases. Germline values: CDR1 SGHRS, CDR2 YFSETQ. V was clipped by 0 bases and J by 4 bases; unmatched bases: 9. CDR3 length equals 16 residues.

The chain combines TRBV27 with TRBJ2-5; 8 bases fit TRBD2. V gave up 3 bases and J gave up 11 bases; unmatched junction bases: 20. The V gene's germline CDR1 is MNHEY and CDR2 SMNVEV (reference sequence). The CDR3 runs 17 residues. CDR3 in amino acids: CASSFLVRRGEDNEQYF. The CDR3 nucleotides read TGTGCCAGCAGTTTCTTGGTGCGGCGGGGGGAAGACAATGAGCAGTACTTC.

The chain joins TRBV2 to TRBJ1-1; TRBD1 might be the D (6 bases). V lost 6 bases and J 1 base, leaving 18 bases between the germline ends. The CDR3 contains 16 residues. The germline V gene has CDR1 SNHLY and CDR2 FYNNEI. The DNA for the CDR3 is TGTGCCAGCAGACCAGGGGACTGGGGCCCGAACACTGAAGCTTTCTTT. This translates into CASRPGDWGPNTEAFF.

V and J are TRBV21-1 and TRBJ1-1. TRBV21-1 is marked as a pseudogene. This CDR3 region has 17 residues. The CDR3 is CASGLNQGGGENTEAFF. In nucleotides, the CDR3 is TGTGCCAGCGGTCTCAACCAAGGGGGAGGTGAGAACACGGAAGCTTTCTTT.

V is TRBV12-5 and J is TRBJ2-5, with 9 bases that match TRBD1. With 1 base clipped from V and 11 bases from J, the junction kept 14 bases outside the gene matches. CDR1 LGHNT and CDR2 FRNRAP come from the germline V gene. There are 16 residues in the CDR3. The CDR3 DNA follows: TGTGCTAGTGGTTTGGCGGGACAGGGAGAGGGAAATGAGCAGTACTTC. Its protein product is CASGLAGQGEGNEQYF.

The chain combines TRBV12-5 with TRBJ2-2; D may be TRBD1 (5 bases). The length of the CDR3 is 14 residues. Per the germline V gene, CDR1 is LGHNT and CDR2 is FRNRAP. V shed 1 base and J shed 4 bases, with 7 bases lying between them. The CDR3, as DNA: TGTGCTAGTGGTTTGGGACAGAGCACCGGGGAGCTGTTTTTT. Translated: CASGLGQSTGELFF. Filled out from reference TRBV12-5 and TRBJ2-2, the complete variable domain reads DARVTQTPRHKVTEMGQEVTMRCQPILGHNTVFWYRQTMMQGLELLAYFRNRAPLDDSGMPKDRFSAEMPDATLATLKIQPSEPRDSAVYFCASGLGQSTGELFFGEGSRLTVL.